This entry describes one T cell receptor beta chain. These data come from a study of blood T cell repertoires in COVID-19. Overall study: The samples span acute and convalescent COVID-19 from the United States, Italy and Spain. Nucleic acid was either cDNA or gDNA, and it came from T cells, B-cell-depleted T cells, or PBMCs.

In the original processing: Researchers report that nucleated cell counts were estimated from reference gene primer amplification. Repertoires were generated with immunoSEQ multiplex PCR, while TCRdb's copy carries only in-frame clones and drops some. Clone size and V and J calls were adopted from that table, with D and trimming inferred from the DNA. The table lists 130,000 to 150,000 clones, roughly 84% of them singletons. Recruits, aged roughly 18 to 90 years, lived in 20 to 30 US areas. CDR1 MNHNY and CDR2 SVGAGI come from the germline V gene (reference sequence). The CDR3 spans 14 residues. V trimming: 6 bases; J trimming: 1 base; junction bases outside the gene matches: 5.

The sample was PBMCs or T cells enriched from blood (not recorded which). The chain recombines TRBV6-6 with TRBJ2-7; 8 nucleotides line up with TRBD2. The TCR sequence derives from a woman in her forties or fifties who had been exposed to COVID-19. The CDR3 region has the DNA TGTGCCAGCAGAGATTTAGCGGGGTCCTACGAGCAGTACTTC. It codes for CASRDLAGSYEQYF.